A selection of T cell receptor beta chains follows, all from one sample in a study of blood T cell repertoires in COVID-19. The protocol was immunoSEQ multiplex PCR, while the TCRdb copy is restricted to in-frame clones and leaves out a portion. The repertoire holds 350,000 to 450,000 clones, with 70% to 90% as singletons. Sequencing input: peripheral blood. These receptors were taken from a woman aged 40 to 55 with COVID-19, enrolled during active disease. Both conserved end residues are part of each CDR3. D genes are given only for firm matches. The size field is filled for only some rows; it gives once, few, many or a size class.

clone_size j_call d_call v_call cdr3_nt cdr3_aa
NA TRBJ2-3 TRBD2 TRBV2 TGTGCCAGCAGTAGTGCGCGGGGGGCAGCAGATACGCAGTATTTT CASSSARGAADTQYF
NA TRBJ1-1 TRBD1 TRBV7-9 TGTGCCAGCAGCCCCTGGGCGGGGGACAGGGGGACTGAAGCTTTCTTT CASSPWAGDRGTEAFF
NA TRBJ1-3 NA TRBV6-5 TGTGCCAGCAGTCCTACCGGGACAATAGTGGACACCATATATTTT CASSPTGTIVDTIYF
NA TRBJ1-1 NA TRBV5-1 TGCGCCAGCAGCTTGTTCGACCCGGAGGGCACTGAAGCTTTCTTT CASSLFDPEGTEAFF
NA TRBJ2-1 TRBD2 TRBV27 TGTGCCAGCAGTTTATCCGGCGGGGGGGCCTACAATGAGCAGTTCTTC CASSLSGGGAYNEQFF
NA TRBJ1-6 TRBD1 TRBV6-6 TGTGCCAGCATAAAGGACAGGGATTCACCCCTCCACTTT CASIKDRDSPLHF
NA TRBJ1-5 TRBD1 TRBV15 TGTGCCACCAGCAGAGCTAAGGGGGCCGATCAGCCCCAGCATTTT CATSRAKGADQPQHF
NA TRBJ1-3 TRBD1 TRBV4-3 TGCGCCAGCAGCCAAGATTGGATCGACAGGGGGACCATATATTTT CASSQDWIDRGTIYF
NA TRBJ2-5 NA TRBV18 TGTGCCAGCTCACCACCGGCAGGCCCGGCGGGGACCCAGTACTTC CASSPPAGPAGTQYF
NA TRBJ2-1 TRBD2 TRBV7-9 TGTGCCAGCAGCTCGACTAGCGGGCCGTACAATGAGCAGTTCTTC CASSSTSGPYNEQFF
NA TRBJ2-1 TRBD1 TRBV30 TGTGCCTGGAACAGGGGGCTGTCCTACAATGAGCAGTTCTTC CAWNRGLSYNEQFF
NA TRBJ2-5 TRBD1 TRBV28 TGTGCCAGCAGTGAGGGGGCAGAAGAGACCCAGTACTTC CASSEGAEETQYF
NA TRBJ1-2 NA TRBV5-6 TGTGCCAGCAGCTTGACAGGGCCCTATGGCTACACCTTC CASSLTGPYGYTF
once TRBJ2-3 NA TRBV4-3 TGCGCCAGCAGCCGGGAGGCTACCCAACAGTATTTT CASSREATQQYF
NA TRBJ1-5 NA TRBV19 TGTGCCAGTAGTTGGGCAGGTCTTAGCAATCAGCCCCAGCATTTT CASSWAGLSNQPQHF
NA TRBJ2-7 TRBD1 TRBV5-4 TGTGCCAGCAGCCTGACCAGGGGGAGTATCTACGAGCAGTACTTC CASSLTRGSIYEQYF
NA TRBJ1-1 NA TRBV7-9 TGTGCCAGCAGCCCGAGGGGGAGGAACACTGAAGCTTTCTTT CASSPRGRNTEAFF
NA TRBJ2-1 TRBD2 TRBV14 TGTGCCAGCAGCCAAGCTAGGACTAGCGGGAACAACAATGAGCAGTTCTTC CASSQARTSGNNNEQFF
once TRBJ1-6 NA TRBV7-9 TGTGCCAGCAGCCCCGGGGGGGAGTCACCCCTCCACTTT CASSPGGESPLHF
NA TRBJ2-7 NA TRBV4-3 TGCGCCAGCAGCCAAGATCGGGGGACTTCCTACGAGCAGTACTTC CASSQDRGTSYEQYF
NA TRBJ2-3 TRBD2 TRBV19 TGTGCCAGTAGTTCGTTTCGACTAGCGAGCACAGATACGCAGTATTTT CASSSFRLASTDTQYF
NA TRBJ1-3 NA TRBV5-6 TGTGCCAGCAGCGACCTTTGGCAGAGGTTCTCTGGAAACACCATATATTTT CASSDLWQRFSGNTIYF
NA TRBJ1-2 TRBD1 TRBV5-1 TGCGCCAGCAGCTTAATGACAGGGAACTATGGCTACACCTTC CASSLMTGNYGYTF
NA TRBJ1-1 TRBD1 TRBV9 TGTGCCAGCAGCCGAGGGCCCTCACAGGGGTTGCACACTGAAGCTTTCTTT CASSRGPSQGLHTEAFF
NA TRBJ1-3 TRBD1 TRBV30 TGTGCCTGGACCCGGGACAGGGGCGCTGGAAACACCATATATTTT CAWTRDRGAGNTIYF
NA TRBJ1-1 NA TRBV19 TGTGCCAGTAGTATATCTACTAGAGCTTTCTTT CASSISTRAFF
NA TRBJ1-5 NA TRBV28 TGTGCCAGCAGTTTACCGGGGCAGCCCCAGCATTTT CASSLPGQPQHF
NA TRBJ1-1 TRBD1 TRBV6-6 TGTGCCAGCAGCGCCGGGACAGGTTACGCGAAAGCTTTCTTT CASSAGTGYAKAFF
once TRBJ1-2 TRBD1 TRBV19 TGTGCCAGTAGCGATCCCCCGGGACAGGGGGACTATGGCTACACCTTC CASSDPPGQGDYGYTF
NA TRBJ1-5 TRBD1 TRBV6-5 TGTGCCAGCAGTTACCCAGGGGGAAGCAATCAGCCCCAGCATTTT CASSYPGGSNQPQHF
NA TRBJ1-3 TRBD1 TRBV5-1 TGCGCCAGCAGCTTGGCCGGGACAGCATTGGGAAACACCATATATTTT CASSLAGTALGNTIYF
NA TRBJ2-1 TRBD1 TRBV28 TGTGCCAGCAGTTTATTTTCAGGGGGTGGACAGTTCTTC CASSLFSGGGQFF
NA TRBJ1-3 NA TRBV7-9 TGTGCCAGCAGCTCCTCAGGGTGGACTGGAAACACCATATATTTT CASSSSGWTGNTIYF
NA TRBJ1-3 NA TRBV25-1 TGTGCCAGCAGTGAATTGGGGGCCTTGGGGGGAAACACCATATATTTT CASSELGALGGNTIYF
NA TRBJ1-1 NA TRBV4-1 TGCGCCAGCAGCCCGCGATCGACATTGAACACTGAAGCTTTCTTT CASSPRSTLNTEAFF
NA TRBJ1-1 NA TRBV6-2/TRBV6-3 TGTGCCAGCAGTTACGGGAAGATCGCGGGGCTCGAAGCTTTCTTT CASSYGKIAGLEAFF
NA TRBJ2-7 NA TRBV19 TGTGCCAGTAGTATCCCGGGACATTCTTGGGAGCAGTACTTC CASSIPGHSWEQYF